Listed below are T cell receptor beta chains from one sample, sequenced in a study of cytomegalovirus exposure and HLA in healthy donors. Clones were sequenced by immunoSEQ multiplex PCR, and TCRdb holds only the in-frame ones, with some missing. The table shows about 130,000 clones, with 78% occurring only once. The specimen was PBMCs. These receptors were collected from a man between 35 and 55 years old in good health and CMV-seronegative. Each CDR3 is given with its conserved first and last residue. D genes are given only for firm matches. Size is stated for part of the rows, as once, few or many counts, or as a class when the clone is expanded.

TRBD1	TRBV27	TRBJ2-4	NA	CASSEWDRGVAKNIQYF	TGTGCCAGCAGTGAATGGGACAGGGGAGTAGCCAAAAACATTCAGTACTTC
NA	TRBV5-1	TRBJ2-5	NA	CASRGTGSETQYF	TGCGCCAGCAGAGGTACAGGGTCAGAGACCCAGTACTTC
NA	TRBV28	TRBJ1-2	NA	CASTFPGGRNYGYTF	TGTGCCAGCACCTTCCCGGGGGGTCGGAACTATGGCTACACCTTC
TRBD1	TRBV5-6	TRBJ1-5	NA	CASSYGGQTSNQPQHF	TGTGCCAGCAGCTATGGGGGACAGACTAGCAATCAGCCCCAGCATTTT
TRBD2	TRBV7-8	TRBJ2-6	NA	CASNPGTRGAGANVLTF	TGTGCCAGCAACCCAGGGACCCGGGGGGCTGGGGCCAACGTCCTGACTTTC
TRBD1	TRBV2	TRBJ2-3	NA	CASKQDRGRIDTQYF	TGTGCCAGCAAGCAGGACAGGGGGCGCATTGATACGCAGTATTTT
NA	TRBV7-3	TRBJ1-2	NA	CASSLTREGYYGYTF	TGTGCCAGCAGCTTAACTCGGGAGGGGTACTATGGCTACACCTTC
TRBD1	TRBV5-4	TRBJ1-4	few	CASSLGTGDEKLFF	TGTGCCAGCAGCTTGGGGACAGGGGATGAAAAACTGTTTTTT
NA	TRBV7-3	TRBJ2-2	NA	CASSAVGASGTGELFF	TGTGCCAGCAGCGCAGTGGGGGCCTCGGGCACCGGGGAGCTGTTTTTT
NA	TRBV11-3	TRBJ2-1	few	CASSPQTSLNEQFF	TGTGCCAGCAGCCCCCAGACTAGTCTCAATGAGCAGTTCTTC
NA	TRBV7-3	TRBJ2-3	NA	CASRPGGGTDTQYF	TGTGCCAGCAGGCCGGGGGGCGGCACAGATACGCAGTATTTT
TRBD1	TRBV5-1	TRBJ2-7	NA	CASSPGQGAVYEQYF	TGCGCCAGCAGCCCGGGACAGGGGGCCGTCTACGAGCAGTACTTC
NA	TRBV7-3	TRBJ1-1	NA	CASSLGGLNTEAFF	TGTGCCAGCAGCTTAGGAGGGTTGAACACTGAAGCTTTCTTT
NA	TRBV19	TRBJ1-5	NA	CASSTWQNQPQHF	TGTGCCAGTAGTACTTGGCAGAATCAGCCCCAGCATTTT
NA	TRBV18	TRBJ2-5	NA	CASSPRGIETQYF	TGTGCCAGCTCACCTCGGGGGATTGAGACCCAGTACTTC